The rows below give T cell receptor beta chains drawn from one sample of a study of control samples from healthy donors and cancer patients. Libraries were prepared by immunoSEQ multiplex PCR; TCRdb keeps only in-frame clonotypes and omits some of them. The data hold around 70,000 clones, with around 93% observed a single time. Material for sequencing was blood. Every receptor here comes from a woman under 40 in good health. Each CDR3 is given with its conserved first and last residue. The order of the fields is V gene, J gene, clone size, D gene, CDR3 protein, CDR3 DNA. A D gene is named only where the DNA matches it firmly. Size is stated for part of the rows, as once, few or many counts, or as a class when the clone is expanded.

V: TRBV27; J: TRBJ1-6; size: -; D: -; CDR3: CASSSSTGSLHF; DNA: TGTGCCAGCAGTTCGTCGACAGGAAGCCTCCACTTT
V: TRBV15; J: TRBJ2-7; size: -; D: -; CDR3: CATSRDSGGAEQYF; DNA: TGTGCCACCAGCAGAGATTCGGGGGGCGCCGAGCAGTACTTC
V: TRBV7-3; J: TRBJ2-5; size: once; D: TRBD2; CDR3: CASSENPGGSKETQYF; DNA: TGTGCCAGCAGCGAAAACCCGGGGGGGAGTAAAGAGACCCAGTACTTC
V: TRBV6-5; J: TRBJ1-6; size: -; D: TRBD1; CDR3: CASRGEDRANSPLHF; DNA: TGTGCCAGCAGGGGAGAAGACAGGGCTAATTCACCCCTCCACTTT
V: TRBV5-6; J: TRBJ1-2; size: -; D: -; CDR3: CASSLQGTNYGYTF; DNA: TGTGCCAGCAGCTTGCAGGGCACCAACTATGGCTACACCTTC
V: TRBV6-5; J: TRBJ2-3; size: -; D: TRBD2; CDR3: CASSYSRGGTDTQYF; DNA: TGTGCCAGCAGTTACTCGCGGGGGGGTACAGATACGCAGTATTTT
V: TRBV4-1; J: TRBJ2-2; size: -; D: -; CDR3: CASSQDQGTGELFF; DNA: TGCGCCAGCAGCCAAGATCAGGGCACCGGGGAGCTGTTTTTT
V: TRBV11-2; J: TRBJ2-3; size: -; D: -; CDR3: CASSLIGGGTTDTQYF; DNA: TGTGCCAGCAGCTTAATCGGTGGCGGAACCACAGATACGCAGTATTTT
V: TRBV28; J: TRBJ2-7; size: -; D: TRBD2; CDR3: CASSPIERGTSYEQYF; DNA: TGTGCCAGCAGTCCCATAGAGCGGGGGACCTCCTACGAGCAGTACTTC
V: TRBV4-2; J: TRBJ1-4; size: -; D: TRBD1; CDR3: CASSQPPTQGGEKLFF; DNA: TGTGCCAGCAGCCAACCCCCTACCCAGGGGGGTGAAAAACTGTTTTTT
V: TRBV3-1/TRBV3-2; J: TRBJ2-5; size: -; D: -; CDR3: CASSQEGLTAEFQETQYF; DNA: TGTGCCAGCAGCCAAGAGGGGTTAACAGCCGAATTTCAAGAGACCCAGTACTTC
V: TRBV7-6; J: TRBJ1-2; size: -; D: -; CDR3: CASSLGGSSGGYTF; DNA: TGTGCCAGCAGCTTAGGAGGGAGTTCAGGAGGCTACACCTTC
V: TRBV29-1; J: TRBJ1-2; size: -; D: -; CDR3: CSVPGTARLGYTF; DNA: TGCAGCGTCCCCGGGACCGCCAGGTTGGGCTACACCTTC
V: TRBV11-2; J: TRBJ2-1; size: -; D: -; CDR3: CASSLVGGDTSYNEQFF; DNA: TGTGCCAGCAGCTTAGTTGGGGGGGACACCTCCTACAATGAGCAGTTCTTC
V: TRBV7-9; J: TRBJ1-2; size: -; D: TRBD1; CDR3: CASSMDRNYGYTF; DNA: TGTGCCAGCAGCATGGACAGGAACTATGGCTACACCTTC
V: TRBV18; J: TRBJ1-6; size: -; D: TRBD1; CDR3: CASSPGTAISPLHF; DNA: TGTGCCAGCTCCCCCGGGACAGCCATTTCACCCCTCCACTTT
V: TRBV5-1; J: TRBJ1-5; size: -; D: -; CDR3: CASSLSGGGRNQPQHF; DNA: TGCGCCAGCAGCTTGAGCGGGGGTGGTCGCAATCAGCCCCAGCATTTT
V: TRBV19; J: TRBJ2-5; size: -; D: -; CDR3: CASSIGGWETQYF; DNA: TGTGCCAGTAGTATCGGTGGATGGGAGACCCAGTACTTC
V: TRBV3-1/TRBV3-2; J: TRBJ1-4; size: -; D: -; CDR3: CASSRQLGIGSEKLFF; DNA: TGTGCCAGCAGCCGACAACTCGGTATAGGGAGCGAAAAACTGTTTTTT
V: TRBV10-2; J: TRBJ1-1; size: -; D: -; CDR3: CASSELLNTEAFF; DNA: TGCGCCAGCAGTGAGCTGTTGAACACTGAAGCTTTCTTT
V: TRBV5-1; J: TRBJ1-1; size: -; D: -; CDR3: CASTRPGMNTEAFF; DNA: TGCGCCAGCACCCGCCCCGGGATGAACACTGAAGCTTTCTTT
V: TRBV13; J: TRBJ2-1; size: -; D: -; CDR3: CARSEVGVGNEQFF; DNA: TGTGCCCGCAGCGAGGTGGGGGTGGGCAATGAGCAGTTCTTC
V: TRBV19; J: TRBJ1-3; size: few; D: -; CDR3: CASSQFREAGNTIYF; DNA: TGTGCCAGTAGTCAGTTCCGGGAAGCAGGAAACACCATATATTTT
V: TRBV30; J: TRBJ1-4; size: -; D: -; CDR3: CAWSPTTNEKLFF; DNA: TGTGCCTGGAGTCCCACAACTAATGAAAAACTGTTTTTT
V: TRBV6-5; J: TRBJ1-6; size: -; D: -; CDR3: CASRPMTDSPLHF; DNA: TGTGCCAGCAGACCCATGACGGATTCACCCCTCCACTTT
V: TRBV27; J: TRBJ1-5; size: -; D: -; CDR3: CASNPTGPYQPQHF; DNA: TGTGCCAGCAATCCCACAGGGCCCTATCAGCCCCAGCATTTT
V: TRBV27; J: TRBJ2-6; size: -; D: -; CDR3: CASSWGAGANVLTF; DNA: TGTGCCAGCAGTTGGGGGGCTGGGGCCAACGTCCTGACTTTC
V: TRBV5-6; J: TRBJ2-2; size: -; D: TRBD2; CDR3: CARSYIAGGLSGELFF; DNA: TGTGCCCGCAGCTATATAGCGGGGGGGCTGAGCGGGGAGCTGTTTTTT
V: TRBV7-3; J: TRBJ2-3; size: -; D: -; CDR3: CASSLLGARDTQYF; DNA: TGTGCCAGCAGCTTATTGGGGGCTAGAGATACGCAGTATTTT